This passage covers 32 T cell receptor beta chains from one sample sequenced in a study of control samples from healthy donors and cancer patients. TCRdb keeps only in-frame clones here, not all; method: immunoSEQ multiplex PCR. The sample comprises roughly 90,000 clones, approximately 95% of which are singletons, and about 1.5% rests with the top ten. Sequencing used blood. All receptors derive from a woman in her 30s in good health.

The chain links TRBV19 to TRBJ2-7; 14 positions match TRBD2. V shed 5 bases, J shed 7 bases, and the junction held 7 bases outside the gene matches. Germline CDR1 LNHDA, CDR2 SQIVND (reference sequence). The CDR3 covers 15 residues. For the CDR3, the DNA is TGTGCCAGTAGTGCCTCGACTAGCGGGAGGGGGGAGCAGTACTTC. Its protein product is CASSASTSGRGEQYF.

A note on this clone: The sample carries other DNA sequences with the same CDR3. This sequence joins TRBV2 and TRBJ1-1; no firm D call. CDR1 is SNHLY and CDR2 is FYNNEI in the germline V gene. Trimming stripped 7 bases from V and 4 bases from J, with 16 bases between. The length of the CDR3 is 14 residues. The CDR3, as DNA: TGTGCCAGCACTAGACCGGGGTCCGGCACTGAAGCTTTCTTT. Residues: CASTRPGSGTEAFF. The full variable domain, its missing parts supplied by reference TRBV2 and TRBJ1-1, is EPEVTQTPSHQVTQMGQEVILRCVPISNHLYFYWYRQILGQKVEFLVSFYNNEISEKSEIFDDQFSVERPDGSNFTLKIRSTKLEDSAMYFCASTRPGSGTEAFFGQGTRLTVV.

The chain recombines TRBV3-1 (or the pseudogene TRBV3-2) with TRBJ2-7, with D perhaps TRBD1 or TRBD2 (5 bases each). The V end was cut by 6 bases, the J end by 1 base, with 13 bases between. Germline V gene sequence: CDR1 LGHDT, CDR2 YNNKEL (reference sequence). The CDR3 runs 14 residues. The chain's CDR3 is CASSQWDRSYEQYF. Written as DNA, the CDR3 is TGTGCCAGCAGTCAATGGGACCGTTCCTACGAGCAGTACTTC.

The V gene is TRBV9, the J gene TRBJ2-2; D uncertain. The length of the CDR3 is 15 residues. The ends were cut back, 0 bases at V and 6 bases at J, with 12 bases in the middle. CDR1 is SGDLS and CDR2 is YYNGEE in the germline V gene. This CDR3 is CASSVAERVSGELFF. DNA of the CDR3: TGTGCCAGCAGCGTAGCTGAAAGGGTGTCCGGGGAGCTGTTTTTT.

The DNA of the CDR3 is TGTGCCTGGAGCCGGCGACCAAATACCTACGAGCAGTACTTC. Translating it yields CAWSRRPNTYEQYF. This chain uses TRBV30 with TRBJ2-7; no reliable D call. The CDR3 extends over 14 amino acids. V lost 3 bases to trimming and J lost 2 bases, with 14 bases between them. The germline V gene encodes CDR1 GTSNPN and CDR2 SVGIG (reference sequence).

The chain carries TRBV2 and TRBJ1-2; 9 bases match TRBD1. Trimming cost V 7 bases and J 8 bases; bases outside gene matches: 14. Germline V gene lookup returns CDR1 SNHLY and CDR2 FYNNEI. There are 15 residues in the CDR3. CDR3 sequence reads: CASIVEDRGNPGYTF. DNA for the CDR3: TGTGCCAGCATCGTAGAGGACAGGGGAAATCCGGGCTACACCTTC.

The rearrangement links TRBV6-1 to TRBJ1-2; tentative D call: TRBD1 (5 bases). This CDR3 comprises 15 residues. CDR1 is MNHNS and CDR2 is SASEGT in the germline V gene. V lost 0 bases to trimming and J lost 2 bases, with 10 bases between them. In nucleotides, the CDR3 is TGTGCCAGCAGTGAAGCTGCCGGGACGAACTATGGCTACACCTTC. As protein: CASSEAAGTNYGYTF.

Written as DNA, the CDR3 is TGTGCCACCAGTGATCCGGGACTAGCGGAGGGCGAGCAGTACTTC. Its translation: CATSDPGLAEGEQYF. The J gene is TRBJ2-7, the V gene TRBV24-1; 11 positions match TRBD2. V was clipped by 3 bases and J by 6 bases; unmatched bases: 6. The CDR3 spans 15 residues. CDR1 and CDR2 from the germline V gene are KGHDR and SFDVKD.

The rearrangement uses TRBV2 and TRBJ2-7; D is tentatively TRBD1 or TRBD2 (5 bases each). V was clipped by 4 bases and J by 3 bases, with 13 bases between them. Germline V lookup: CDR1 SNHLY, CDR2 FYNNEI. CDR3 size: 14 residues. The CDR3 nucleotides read TGTGCCAGCAGTGGGGCAGGGACCCTCTACGAGCAGTACTTC. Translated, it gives CASSGAGTLYEQYF.

The CDR3 reads CASSREGAEAFF. In DNA, the CDR3 is TGTGCCAGCAGCCGAGAGGGGGCTGAAGCTTTCTTT. V and J are TRBV3-1 (or the pseudogene TRBV3-2) and TRBJ1-1; TRBD1 might be the D (6 bases). V was pared by 4 bases and J by 6 bases, with 9 bases between. Germline CDR1 LGHDT, CDR2 YNNKEL (reference sequence). The CDR3 totals 12 residues.

CDR3 nucleotides: TGCGCCAGCAGCCCGGGTGCATCTGGGGCCAACGTCCTGACTTTC. This codes for CASSPGASGANVLTF. The chain links TRBV5-1 to TRBJ2-6; D not resolved. The V end lost 4 bases, the J end lost 1 base, and 9 bases lay between the germline ends. CDR3 length: 15 residues. Per the germline V gene, CDR1 is SGHRS and CDR2 is YFSETQ.

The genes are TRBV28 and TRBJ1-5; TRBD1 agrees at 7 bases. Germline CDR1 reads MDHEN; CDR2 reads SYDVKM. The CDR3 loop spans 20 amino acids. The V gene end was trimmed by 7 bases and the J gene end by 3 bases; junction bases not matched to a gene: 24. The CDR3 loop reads CASNPTIGTAGQVINQPQHF. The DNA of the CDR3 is TGTGCCAGCAACCCCACCATCGGGACAGCAGGACAGGTTATCAATCAGCCCCAGCATTTT.

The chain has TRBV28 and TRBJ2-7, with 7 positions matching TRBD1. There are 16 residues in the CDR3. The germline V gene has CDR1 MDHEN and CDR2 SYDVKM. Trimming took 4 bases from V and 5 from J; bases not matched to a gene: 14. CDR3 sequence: CASSSLDRTKGDEQYF. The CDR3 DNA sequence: TGTGCCAGCAGTTCCCTGGACAGGACGAAGGGCGACGAGCAGTACTTC. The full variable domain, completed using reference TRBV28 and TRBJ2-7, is DVKVTQSSRYLVKRTGEKVFLECVQDMDHENMFWYRQDPGLGLRLIYFSYDVKMKEKGDIPEGYSVSREKKERFSLILESASTNQTSMYLCASSSLDRTKGDEQYFGPGTRLTVT.

CDR3 in amino acids: CSVAAGGANEQFF. As DNA, the CDR3 is TGCAGCGTTGCCGCGGGGGGGGCAAATGAGCAGTTCTTC. The genes are TRBV29-1 and TRBJ2-1, with 9 bases that match TRBD2. Germline CDR1 SQVTM, CDR2 ANQGSEA. The CDR3 runs 13 residues. Trimming at V came to 4 bases and at J to 7 bases, leaving 5 bases not matched to a gene.

CDR3: CASSLRQGTNSPLHF. CDR3 in DNA: TGTGCCAGCAGCTTAAGGCAGGGGACTAATTCACCCCTCCACTTT. The chain couples TRBV11-2 to TRBJ1-6, with a possible D match to TRBD1 (6 bases). The germline gives CDR1 SGHAT, CDR2 FQNNGV. V lost 2 bases and J lost 6, with 11 bases in between. The CDR3 spans 15 residues.

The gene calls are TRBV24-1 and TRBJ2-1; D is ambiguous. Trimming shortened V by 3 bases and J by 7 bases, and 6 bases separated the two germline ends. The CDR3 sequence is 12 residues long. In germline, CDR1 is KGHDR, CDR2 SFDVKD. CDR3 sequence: CATSDVWNEQFF. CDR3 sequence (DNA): TGTGCCACCAGTGATGTGTGGAATGAGCAGTTCTTC.

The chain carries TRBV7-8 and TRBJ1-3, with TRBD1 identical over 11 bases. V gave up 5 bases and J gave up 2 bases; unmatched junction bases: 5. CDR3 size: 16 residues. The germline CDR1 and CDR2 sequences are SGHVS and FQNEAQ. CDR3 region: CASSQGQGAPGNTIYF. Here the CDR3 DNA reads TGTGCCAGCAGCCAAGGACAGGGGGCACCTGGAAACACCATATATTTT.

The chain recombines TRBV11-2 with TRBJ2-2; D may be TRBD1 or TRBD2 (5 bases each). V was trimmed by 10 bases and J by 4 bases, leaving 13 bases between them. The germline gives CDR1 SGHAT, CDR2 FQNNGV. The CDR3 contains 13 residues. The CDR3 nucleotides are TGTGCCACCCGGGACCTCTTCACCGGGGAGCTGTTTTTT. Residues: CATRDLFTGELFF.

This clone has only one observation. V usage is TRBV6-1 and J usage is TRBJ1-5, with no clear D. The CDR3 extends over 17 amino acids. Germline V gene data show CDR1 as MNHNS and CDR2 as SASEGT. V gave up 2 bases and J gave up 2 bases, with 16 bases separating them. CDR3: CASSELQGSWGNQPQHF. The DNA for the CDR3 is TGTGCCAGCAGTGAACTTCAAGGCAGTTGGGGCAATCAGCCCCAGCATTTT.

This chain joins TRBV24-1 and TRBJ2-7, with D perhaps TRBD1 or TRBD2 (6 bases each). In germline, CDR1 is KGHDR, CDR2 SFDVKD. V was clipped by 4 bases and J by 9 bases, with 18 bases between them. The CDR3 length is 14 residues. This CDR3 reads CATSDGGGYGGQYF. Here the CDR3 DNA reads TGTGCCACCAGTGACGGGGGCGGGTACGGGGGGCAGTACTTC.

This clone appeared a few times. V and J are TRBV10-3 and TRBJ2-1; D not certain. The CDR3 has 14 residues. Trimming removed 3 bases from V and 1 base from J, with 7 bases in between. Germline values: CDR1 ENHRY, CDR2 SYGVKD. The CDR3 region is CAISDKESYNEQFF. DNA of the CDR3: TGTGCCATCAGTGATAAAGAGTCCTACAATGAGCAGTTCTTC.

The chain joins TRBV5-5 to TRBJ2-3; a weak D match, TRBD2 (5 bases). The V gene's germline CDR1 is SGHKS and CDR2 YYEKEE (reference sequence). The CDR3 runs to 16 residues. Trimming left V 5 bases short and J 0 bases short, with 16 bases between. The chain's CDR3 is CASSREVAYSTDTQYF. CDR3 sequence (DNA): TGTGCCAGCAGTCGTGAGGTAGCGTATAGCACAGATACGCAGTATTTT. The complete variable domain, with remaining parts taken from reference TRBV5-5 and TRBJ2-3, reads DAGVTQSPTHLIKTRGQQVTLRCSPISGHKSVSWYQQVLGQGPQFIFQYYEKEERGRGNFPDRFSARQFPNYSSELNVNALLLGDSALYLCASSREVAYSTDTQYFGPGTRLTVL.

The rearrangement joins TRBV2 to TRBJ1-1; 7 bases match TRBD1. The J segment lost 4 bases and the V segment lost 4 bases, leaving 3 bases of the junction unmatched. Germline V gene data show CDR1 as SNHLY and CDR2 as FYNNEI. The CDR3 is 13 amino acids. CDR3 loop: CASSGGDSTEAFF. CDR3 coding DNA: TGTGCCAGCAGTGGAGGGGACAGCACTGAAGCTTTCTTT.

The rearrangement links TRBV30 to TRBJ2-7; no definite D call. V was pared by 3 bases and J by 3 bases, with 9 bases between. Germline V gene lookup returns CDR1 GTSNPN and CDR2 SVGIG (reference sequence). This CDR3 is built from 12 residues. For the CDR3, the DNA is TGTGCCTGGAGCGGCCTACGCTACGAGCAGTACTTC. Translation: CAWSGLRYEQYF. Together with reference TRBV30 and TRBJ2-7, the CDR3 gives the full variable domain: SQTIHQWPATLVQPVGSPLSLECTVEGTSNPNLYWYRQAAGRGLQLLFYSVGIGQISSEVPQNLSASRPQDRQFILSSKKLLLSDSGFYLCAWSGLRYEQYFGPGTRLTVT.

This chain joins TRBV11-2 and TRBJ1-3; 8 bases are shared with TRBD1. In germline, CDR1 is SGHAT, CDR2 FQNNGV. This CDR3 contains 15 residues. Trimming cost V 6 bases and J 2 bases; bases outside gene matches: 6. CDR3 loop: CASRPTGVAGNTIYF. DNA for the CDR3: TGTGCCAGCAGGCCGACAGGGGTAGCTGGAAACACCATATATTTT.

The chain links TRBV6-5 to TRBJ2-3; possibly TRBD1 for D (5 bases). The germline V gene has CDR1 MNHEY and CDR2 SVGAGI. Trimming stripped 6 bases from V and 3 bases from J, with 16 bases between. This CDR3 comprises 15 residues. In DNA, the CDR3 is TGTGCCAGCAGAAGTCGGTCTTCAGGGACAGATACGCAGTATTTT. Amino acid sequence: CASRSRSSGTDTQYF.

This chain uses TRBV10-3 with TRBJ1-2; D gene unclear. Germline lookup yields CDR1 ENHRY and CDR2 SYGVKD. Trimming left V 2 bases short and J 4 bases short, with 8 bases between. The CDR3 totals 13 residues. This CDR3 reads CAISELGPYGYTF. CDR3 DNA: TGTGCCATCAGTGAGCTAGGTCCCTATGGCTACACCTTC.

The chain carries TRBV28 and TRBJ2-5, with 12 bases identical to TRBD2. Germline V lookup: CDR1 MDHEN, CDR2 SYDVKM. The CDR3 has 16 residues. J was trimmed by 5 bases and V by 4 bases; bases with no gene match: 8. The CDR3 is CASSSLAGGPSETQYF. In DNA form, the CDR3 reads TGTGCCAGCAGTTCCCTAGCGGGGGGGCCTTCGGAGACCCAGTACTTC.

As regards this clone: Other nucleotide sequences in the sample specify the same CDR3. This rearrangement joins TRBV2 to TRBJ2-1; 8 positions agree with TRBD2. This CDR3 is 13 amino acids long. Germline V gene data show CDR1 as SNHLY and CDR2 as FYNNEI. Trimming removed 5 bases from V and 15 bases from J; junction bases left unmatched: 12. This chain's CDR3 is CASSIESGLAGFF. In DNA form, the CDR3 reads TGTGCCAGCAGTATCGAATCAGGGCTAGCGGGGTTCTTC. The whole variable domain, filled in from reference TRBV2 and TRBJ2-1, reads EPEVTQTPSHQVTQMGQEVILRCVPISNHLYFYWYRQILGQKVEFLVSFYNNEISEKSEIFDDQFSVERPDGSNFTLKIRSTKLEDSAMYFCASSIESGLAGFFGPGTRLTVL.

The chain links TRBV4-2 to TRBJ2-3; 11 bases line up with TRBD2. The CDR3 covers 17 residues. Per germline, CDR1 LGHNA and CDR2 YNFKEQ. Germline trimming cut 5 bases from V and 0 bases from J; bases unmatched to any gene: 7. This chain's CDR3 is CASSFGTSGTSTDTQYF. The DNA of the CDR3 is TGTGCCAGCAGCTTCGGGACTAGCGGTACTAGCACAGATACGCAGTATTTT.

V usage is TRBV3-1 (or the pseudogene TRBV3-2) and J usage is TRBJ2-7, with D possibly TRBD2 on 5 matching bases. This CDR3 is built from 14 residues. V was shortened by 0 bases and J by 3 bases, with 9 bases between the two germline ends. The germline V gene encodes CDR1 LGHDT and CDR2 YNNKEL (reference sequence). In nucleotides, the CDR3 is TGTGCCAGCAGCCAAGATGGAGGATACTACGAGCAGTACTTC. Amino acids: CASSQDGGYYEQYF.

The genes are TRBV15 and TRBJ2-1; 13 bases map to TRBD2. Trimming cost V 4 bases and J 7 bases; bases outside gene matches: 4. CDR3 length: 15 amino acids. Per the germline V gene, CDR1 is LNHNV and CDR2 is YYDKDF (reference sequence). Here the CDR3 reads CATSTGLAGDNEQFF. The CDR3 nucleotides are TGTGCCACCAGCACAGGACTAGCGGGAGATAATGAGCAGTTCTTC.